This T cell receptor beta chain was identified during a study of cytomegalovirus exposure and HLA in healthy donors. Donors sampled were nominally healthy, though unrecorded immune exposures were likely. Concerning this clone: The antigen remains unidentified.

The germline V gene has CDR1 MGHRA and CDR2 YSYEKL. Trimming cost V 1 base and J 4 bases, with 10 bases left between them. The CDR3 totals 14 residues. Study conclusions and caveats: Clonal expansion was found to be greater in HLA-associated TCR beta chains than in equally common others in a later analysis.

The PCR employed 60 Vbeta primers together with 13 Jbeta primers. The assay was immunoSEQ multiplex PCR, and TCRdb's table has in-frame clones only and misses some. The data show under 200,000 clones, approximately 85% seen once. The chain recombines TRBV4-1 with TRBJ2-5; no reliable D call. This clonotype was sampled from a girl aged 2 to 9 in good health and CMV-seropositive. Source material: PBMCs. CDR3 sequence: CASSQAPTGETQYF. The CDR3, as DNA: TGCGCCAGCAGCCAAGCCCCGACGGGAGAGACCCAGTACTTC.